This T cell receptor beta chain was recovered during a study of breast tumors, draining lymph nodes, adjacent tissues. Whole-study results and caveats: Luminal-like breast cancer showed significantly higher tumor–nontumor repertoire similarity than basal-like. Most tumor T cells seemingly derive from lymph node, then expand in tumor. The lymph node origin of tumor T cells was framed as consistent with a hypothesis, not demonstrated. Tumors had less TCR diversity than lymph nodes, more than nontumor tissue.

The table lists this clonotype with many counts. Its specificity is unknown. This CDR3 region has 15 residues. Trimming took 0 bases from V and 2 from J, leaving 10 bases between them. The lymph nodes were axillary draining lymph nodes from breast cancer patients. In TCRdb, the multiplex PCR reads were re-called with MiXCR into one record per CDR3 protein. The table lists approximately 300,000 distinct CDR3 sequences, 30% to 35% of them singletons. Sequencing was performed on axillary lymph node tissue. The receptor was derived from a female donor with breast cancer. Some clones in this sample may be carry-over from other donors' samples. The chain employs TRBV12-3 or TRBV12-4 and TRBJ1-2, with D unclear. CDR3 residues: CASSLAQALNYGYTF. The CDR3 DNA sequence: TGTGCCAGCAGTTTAGCGCAGGCGCTCAACTATGGCTACACCTTC.